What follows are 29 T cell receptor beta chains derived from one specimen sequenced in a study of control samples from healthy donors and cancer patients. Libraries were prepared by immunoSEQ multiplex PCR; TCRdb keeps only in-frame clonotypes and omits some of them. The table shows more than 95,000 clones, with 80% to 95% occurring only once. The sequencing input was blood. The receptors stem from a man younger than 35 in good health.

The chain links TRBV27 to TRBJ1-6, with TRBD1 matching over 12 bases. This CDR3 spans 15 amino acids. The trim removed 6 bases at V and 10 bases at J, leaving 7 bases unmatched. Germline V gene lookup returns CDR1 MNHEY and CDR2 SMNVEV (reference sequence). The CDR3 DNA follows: TGTGCCAGCAGGCCCGGGACAGGGGGCTCATCACCCCTCCACTTT. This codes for CASRPGTGGSSPLHF.

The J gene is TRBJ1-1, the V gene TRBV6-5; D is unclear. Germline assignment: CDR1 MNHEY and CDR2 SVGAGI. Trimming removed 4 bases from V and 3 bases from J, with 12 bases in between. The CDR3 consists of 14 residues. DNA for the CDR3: TGTGCCAGCAGTTTAGACCGCCTTGACACTGAAGCTTTCTTT. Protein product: CASSLDRLDTEAFF.

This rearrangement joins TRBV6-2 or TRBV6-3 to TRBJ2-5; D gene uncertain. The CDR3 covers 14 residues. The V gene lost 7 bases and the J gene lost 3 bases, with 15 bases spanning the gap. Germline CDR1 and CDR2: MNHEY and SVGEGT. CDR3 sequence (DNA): TGTGCCAGCACCCCCGTCGGGTCAAAAGAGACCCAGTACTTC. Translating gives CASTPVGSKETQYF.

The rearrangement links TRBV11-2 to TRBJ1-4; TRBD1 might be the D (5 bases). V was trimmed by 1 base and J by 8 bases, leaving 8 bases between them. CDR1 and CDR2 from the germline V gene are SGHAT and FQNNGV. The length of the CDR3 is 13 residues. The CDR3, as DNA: TGTGCCAGCAGCTTAGGGACAAGGGAAAAACTGTTTTTT. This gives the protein CASSLGTREKLFF.

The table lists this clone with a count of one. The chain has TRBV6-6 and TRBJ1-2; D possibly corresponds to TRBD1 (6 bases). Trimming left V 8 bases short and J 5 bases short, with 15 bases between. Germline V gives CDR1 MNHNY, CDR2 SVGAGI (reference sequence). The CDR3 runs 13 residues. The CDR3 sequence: CASGRAGAYGYTF. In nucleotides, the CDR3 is TGTGCCAGCGGTCGGGCAGGGGCTTATGGCTACACCTTC.

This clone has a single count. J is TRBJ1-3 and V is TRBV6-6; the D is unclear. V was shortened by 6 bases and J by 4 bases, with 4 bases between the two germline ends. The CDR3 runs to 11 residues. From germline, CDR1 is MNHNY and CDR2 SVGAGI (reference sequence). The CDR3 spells CASSGGNTIYF. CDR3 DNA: TGTGCCAGCAGCGGCGGAAACACCATATATTTT.

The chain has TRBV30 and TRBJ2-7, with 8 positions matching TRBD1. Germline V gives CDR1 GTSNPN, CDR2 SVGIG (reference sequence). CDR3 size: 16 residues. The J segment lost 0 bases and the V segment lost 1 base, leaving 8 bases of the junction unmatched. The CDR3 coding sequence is TGTGCCTGGAGTGCCCTCGGACAGGGCGCCTCCTACGAGCAGTACTTC. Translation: CAWSALGQGASYEQYF.

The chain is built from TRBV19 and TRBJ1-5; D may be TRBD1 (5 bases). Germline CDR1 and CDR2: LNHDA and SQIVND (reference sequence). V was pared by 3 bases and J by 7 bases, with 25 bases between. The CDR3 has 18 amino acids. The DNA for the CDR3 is TGTGCCAGTAGTATCTCGGGGGTAGGAGGGGTGAGGAGGCAGCCCCAGCATTTT. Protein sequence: CASSISGVGGVRRQPQHF. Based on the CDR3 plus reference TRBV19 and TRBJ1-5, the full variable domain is DGGITQSPKYLFRKEGQNVTLSCEQNLNHDAMYWYRQDPGQGLRLIYYSQIVNDFQKGDIAEGYSVSREKKESFPLTVTSAQKNPTAFYLCASSISGVGGVRRQPQHFGDGTRLSIL.

This CDR3 is CAISEPPGTSGYNEQFF. CDR3 nucleotides: TGTGCCATCAGTGAACCGCCCGGGACTAGCGGCTACAATGAGCAGTTCTTC. V usage is TRBV10-3 and J usage is TRBJ2-1, with 11 bases identical to TRBD2. CDR3 length equals 17 residues. The V and J ends lost 3 bases and 3 bases, in that order; junction bases with no gene match: 7. Looked up from germline, CDR1 is ENHRY and CDR2 is SYGVKD.

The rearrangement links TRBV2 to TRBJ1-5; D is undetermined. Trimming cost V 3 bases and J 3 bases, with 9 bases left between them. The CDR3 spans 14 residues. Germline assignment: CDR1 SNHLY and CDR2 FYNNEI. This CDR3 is CASSDGPANQPQHF. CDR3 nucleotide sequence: TGTGCCAGCAGTGATGGGCCCGCCAATCAGCCCCAGCATTTT.

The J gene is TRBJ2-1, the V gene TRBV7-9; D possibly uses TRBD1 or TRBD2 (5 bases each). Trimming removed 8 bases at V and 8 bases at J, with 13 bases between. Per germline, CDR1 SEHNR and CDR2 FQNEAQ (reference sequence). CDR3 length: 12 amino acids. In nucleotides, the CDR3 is TGTGCCAGCTCTCTGAGGGGAGATGAGCAGTTCTTC. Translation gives CASSLRGDEQFF.

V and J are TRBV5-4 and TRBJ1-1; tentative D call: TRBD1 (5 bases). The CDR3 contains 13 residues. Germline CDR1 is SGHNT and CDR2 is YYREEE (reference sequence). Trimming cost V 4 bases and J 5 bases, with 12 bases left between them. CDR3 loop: CASSPTGPTEAFF. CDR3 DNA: TGTGCCAGCAGCCCGACGGGACCGACTGAAGCTTTCTTT.

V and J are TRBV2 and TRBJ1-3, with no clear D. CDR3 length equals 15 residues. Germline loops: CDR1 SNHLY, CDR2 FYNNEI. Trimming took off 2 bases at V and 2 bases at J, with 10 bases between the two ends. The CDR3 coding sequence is TGTGCCAGCAGTGAACAAAGGGATCCTGGAAACACCATATATTTT. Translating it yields CASSEQRDPGNTIYF.

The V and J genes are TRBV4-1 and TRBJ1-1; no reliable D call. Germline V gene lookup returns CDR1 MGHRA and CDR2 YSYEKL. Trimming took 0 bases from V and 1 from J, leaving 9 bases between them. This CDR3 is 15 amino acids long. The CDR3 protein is CASSQEPQSNTEAFF. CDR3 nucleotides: TGCGCCAGCAGCCAAGAACCCCAGTCGAACACTGAAGCTTTCTTT.

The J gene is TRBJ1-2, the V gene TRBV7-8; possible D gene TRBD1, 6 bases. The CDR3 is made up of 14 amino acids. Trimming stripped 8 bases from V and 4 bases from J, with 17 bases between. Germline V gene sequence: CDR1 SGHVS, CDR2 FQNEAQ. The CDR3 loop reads CASQRGVGGYGYTF. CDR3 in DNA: TGTGCCAGCCAACGAGGGGTAGGGGGCTATGGCTACACCTTC.

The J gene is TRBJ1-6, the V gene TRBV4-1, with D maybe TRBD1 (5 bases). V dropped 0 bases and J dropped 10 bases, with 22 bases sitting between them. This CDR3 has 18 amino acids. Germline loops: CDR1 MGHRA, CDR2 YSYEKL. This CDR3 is CASSQDPPTGTGRSPLHF. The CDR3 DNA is TGCGCCAGCAGCCAAGACCCCCCGACCGGGACTGGGAGGTCACCCCTCCACTTT.

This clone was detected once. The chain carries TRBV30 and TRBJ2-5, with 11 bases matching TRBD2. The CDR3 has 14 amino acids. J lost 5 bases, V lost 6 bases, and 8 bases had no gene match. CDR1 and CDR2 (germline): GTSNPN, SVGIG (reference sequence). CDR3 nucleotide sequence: TGTGCCTGTGTAGCGGGGGGGGCAGAGGAGACCCAGTACTTC. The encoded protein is CACVAGGAEETQYF.

The chain's CDR3 is CSVSSGANTGELFF. CDR3 nucleotides: TGCAGCGTCTCTAGCGGAGCGAACACCGGGGAGCTGTTTTTT. The chain is built from TRBV29-1 and TRBJ2-2; 7 nucleotides align to TRBD2. Germline CDR1 SQVTM, CDR2 ANQGSEA. This CDR3 comprises 14 residues. The V and J ends lost 6 bases and 0 bases, in that order; junction bases with no gene match: 4.

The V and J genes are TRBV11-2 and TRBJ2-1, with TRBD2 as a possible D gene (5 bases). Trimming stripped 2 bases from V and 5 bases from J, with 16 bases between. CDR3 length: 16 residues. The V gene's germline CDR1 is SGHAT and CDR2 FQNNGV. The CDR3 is CASSLIRGRRNNEQFF. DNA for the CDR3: TGTGCCAGCAGCTTAATACGAGGGCGTCGGAACAATGAGCAGTTCTTC.

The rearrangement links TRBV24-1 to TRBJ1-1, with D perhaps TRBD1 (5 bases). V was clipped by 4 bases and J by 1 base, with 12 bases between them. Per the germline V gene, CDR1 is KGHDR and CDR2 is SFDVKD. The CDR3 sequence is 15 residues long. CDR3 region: CATSDPQGANTEAFF. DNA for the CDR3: TGTGCCACCAGTGACCCACAAGGGGCGAACACTGAAGCTTTCTTT.

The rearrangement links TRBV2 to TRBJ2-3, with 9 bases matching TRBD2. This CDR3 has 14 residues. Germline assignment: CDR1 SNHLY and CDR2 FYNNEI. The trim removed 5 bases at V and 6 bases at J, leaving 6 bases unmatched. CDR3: CASSTGTSPDTQYF. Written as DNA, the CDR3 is TGTGCCAGCAGTACCGGGACTAGCCCCGATACGCAGTATTTT.

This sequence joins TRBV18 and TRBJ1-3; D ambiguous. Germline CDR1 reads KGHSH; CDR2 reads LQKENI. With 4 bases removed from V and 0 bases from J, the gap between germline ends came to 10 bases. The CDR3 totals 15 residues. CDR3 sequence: CASSLLTSSGNTIYF. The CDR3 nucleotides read TGTGCCAGCTCACTACTGACGAGCTCTGGAAACACCATATATTTT.

The chain's CDR3 is CASSLRSNYGYTF. The CDR3 region has the DNA TGTGCCAGCAGTTTACGATCTAACTATGGCTACACCTTC. The J gene is TRBJ1-2, the V gene TRBV27, with unresolved D. The CDR3 runs to 13 residues. Trimming removed 2 bases from V and 0 bases from J, with 4 bases in between. Per germline, CDR1 MNHEY and CDR2 SMNVEV (reference sequence).

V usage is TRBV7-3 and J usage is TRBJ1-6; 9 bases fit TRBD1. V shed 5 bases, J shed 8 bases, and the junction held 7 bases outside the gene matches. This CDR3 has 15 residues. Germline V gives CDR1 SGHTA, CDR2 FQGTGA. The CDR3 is CASSTGTGRDSPLHF. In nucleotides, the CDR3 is TGTGCCAGCAGCACCGGGACAGGGAGGGATTCACCCCTCCACTTT.

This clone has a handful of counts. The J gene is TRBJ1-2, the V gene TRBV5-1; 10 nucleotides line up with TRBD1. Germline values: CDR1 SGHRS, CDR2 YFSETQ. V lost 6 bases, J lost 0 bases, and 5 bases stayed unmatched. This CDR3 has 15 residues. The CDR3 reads CASTGGTGANYGYTF. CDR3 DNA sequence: TGCGCCAGCACCGGTGGGACAGGGGCTAACTATGGCTACACCTTC.

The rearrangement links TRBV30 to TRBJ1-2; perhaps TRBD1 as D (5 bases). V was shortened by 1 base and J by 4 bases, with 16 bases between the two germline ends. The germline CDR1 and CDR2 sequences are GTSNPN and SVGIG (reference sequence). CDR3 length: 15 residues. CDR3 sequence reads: CAWSDTGGFGYGYTF. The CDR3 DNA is TGTGCCTGGAGTGACACGGGGGGGTTCGGCTATGGCTACACCTTC.

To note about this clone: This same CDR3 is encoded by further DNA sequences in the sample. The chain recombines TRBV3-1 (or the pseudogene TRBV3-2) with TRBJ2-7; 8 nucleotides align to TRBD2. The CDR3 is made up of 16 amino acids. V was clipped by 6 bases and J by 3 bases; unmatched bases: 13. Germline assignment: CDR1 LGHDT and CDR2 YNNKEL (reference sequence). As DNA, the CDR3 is TGTGCCAGCAGTCCTGGGATGGGTCGGGAGGGCTACGAGCAGTACTTC. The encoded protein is CASSPGMGREGYEQYF.

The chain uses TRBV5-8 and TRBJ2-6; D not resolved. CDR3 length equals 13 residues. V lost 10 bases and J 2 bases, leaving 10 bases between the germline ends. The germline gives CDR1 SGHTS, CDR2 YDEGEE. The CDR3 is CAQRVTGANVLTF. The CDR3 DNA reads TGTGCCCAAAGGGTGACTGGGGCCAACGTCCTGACTTTC.

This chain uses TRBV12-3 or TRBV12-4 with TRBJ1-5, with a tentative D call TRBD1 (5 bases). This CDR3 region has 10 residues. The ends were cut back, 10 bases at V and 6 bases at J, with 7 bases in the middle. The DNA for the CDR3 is TGTGCCAACGACAGTCAGCCCCAGCATTTT. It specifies CANDSQPQHF.